Detailed here is one T cell receptor (beta chain). Its antigen is as yet unknown. This specimen comes from a study of PD-1 blockade in classical Hodgkin lymphoma. Each and every patient relapsed after autologous stem cell transplantation, and patients got differing brentuximab vedotin exposure. Only in-frame clones appear in the TCRdb table, and some are missing; sequencing was by immunoSEQ multiplex PCR. Of about 97,000 clones listed, around four fifths are singletons. CDR3 size: 13 residues. The V end lost 4 bases, the J end lost 5 bases, and 8 bases lay between the germline ends. Germline CDR1 SGHDN, CDR2 FVKESK. Findings and caveats of the study: Baseline diversity was lower in partial responders and progressors than complete responders.

This clonotype was obtained from a human donor with classical Hodgkin lymphoma. V gene TRBV14 combines with J gene TRBJ2-2, with D tentatively TRBD1 (6 bases). Sample: peripheral blood mononuclear cells (PBMCs), taken at baseline. The CDR3 protein is CASSLQGTGELFF. The CDR3 DNA reads as TGTGCCAGCAGCCTACAGGGTACCGGGGAGCTGTTTTTT.